This T cell receptor (beta chain) derives from a study of T-cell memory formation after mild COVID-19. As for the study in general: Largely, the TCR clusters proved donor specific. General observations from the study: Shrinking CD4+ clones were chiefly CM and EM; CD8+ ones were chiefly EMRA.

Amplification by 5'RACE using constant-segment primers produced TCR alpha and TCR beta cDNA libraries that carried sample barcodes and UMIs. TCRdb used MiXCR to reprocess the 5' RACE reads, holding one entry per CDR3 protein. The table lists about 430,000 distinct CDR3 sequences, about 20% of them singletons. As to this clonotype: Its antigen is unidentified.

The CDR3 covers 16 residues. V was trimmed by 4 bases and J by 1 base, leaving 14 bases between them. Per germline, CDR1 SGHRS and CDR2 YFSETQ. The source of this sequence is a man younger than 30 who had mild COVID-19 (a few samples of this study predate the infection). Cell type and time point are not known. The specimen sequenced was PBMCs or a T cell subset sorted from them (not recorded which). This sequence joins TRBV5-1 and TRBJ2-2, with a possible D match to TRBD1 (6 bases). CDR3 in amino acids: CASSKEGQLNTGELFF. The CDR3 DNA sequence: TGCGCCAGCAGCAAGGAAGGACAGCTGAACACCGGGGAGCTGTTTTTT.